The clone carrying this TCR beta chain qualifies as medium-sized. Its cognate antigen is unknown. The data were taken from a study of metastatic and nonmetastatic thyroid tumors. Study results and caveats: Compared with benign nodules, malignant thyroid tumors were reported to have significantly higher TCR beta diversity in both blood and tumor.

Under the authors' procedure: Built for papillary thyroid cancer, a distant-metastasis classifier drew on CDR3 differences across clinicopathological groups. TCRdb re-clonotyped the PCR reads via MiXCR. The V and J calls and clone size come from TCRdb's table, not from the authors' own analysis. The sample carries 26,000 or so clones, 16% recorded once. Before thyroid surgery, none of the patients had received any treatment. CDR1 and CDR2 (germline): DFQATT, SNEGSKA (reference sequence). This CDR3 is 15 amino acids long. V was clipped by 5 bases and J by 0 bases, with 17 bases between them. Specimen: blood. The sequence was obtained from a female donor with papillary thyroid cancer or a benign thyroid nodule (not recorded which). Some clones in this sample may be carry-over from other donors' samples. This sequence joins TRBV20-1 and TRBJ2-7; D gene uncertain. DNA of the CDR3: TGCAGTGCTCGAACTCCAGCGACCAGCTCCTACGAGCAGTACTTC. It specifies CSARTPATSSYEQYF.